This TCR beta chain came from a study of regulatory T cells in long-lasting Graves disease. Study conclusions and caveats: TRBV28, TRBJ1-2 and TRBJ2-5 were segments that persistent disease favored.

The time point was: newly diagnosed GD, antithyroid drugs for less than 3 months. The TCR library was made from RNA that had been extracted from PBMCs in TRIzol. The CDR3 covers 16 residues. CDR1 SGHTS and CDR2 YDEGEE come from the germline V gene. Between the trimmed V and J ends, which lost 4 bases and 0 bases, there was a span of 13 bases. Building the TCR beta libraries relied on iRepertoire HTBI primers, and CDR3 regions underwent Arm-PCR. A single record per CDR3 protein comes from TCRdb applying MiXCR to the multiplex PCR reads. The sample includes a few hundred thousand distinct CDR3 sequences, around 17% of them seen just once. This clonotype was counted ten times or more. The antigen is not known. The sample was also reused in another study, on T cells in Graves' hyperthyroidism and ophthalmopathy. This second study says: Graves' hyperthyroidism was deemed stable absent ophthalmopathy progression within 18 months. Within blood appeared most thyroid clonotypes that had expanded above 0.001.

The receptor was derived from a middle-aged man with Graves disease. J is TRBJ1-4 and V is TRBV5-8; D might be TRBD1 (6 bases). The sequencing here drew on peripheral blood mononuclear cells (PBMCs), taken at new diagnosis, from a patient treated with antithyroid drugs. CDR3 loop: CASSKGQSATNEKLFF. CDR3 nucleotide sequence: TGTGCCAGCAGCAAAGGACAGTCAGCAACTAATGAAAAACTGTTTTTT.